This T cell receptor beta chain was retrieved from a study of regulatory T cells in long-lasting Graves disease. Noted time point: newly diagnosed GD, antithyroid drugs for less than 3 months. PBMC RNA served as the TCR library source. The sample holds a few counts of this clonotype. Both iRepertoire HTBI primers and Arm-PCR of CDR3 regions were used to build the TCR beta libraries. TCRdb fed the multiplex PCR reads into MiXCR, producing one record per CDR3 protein. The data contain roughly 350,000 distinct CDR3 sequences, around 15% of them singletons. The CDR3 extends over 15 amino acids. The V end lost 0 bases, the J end lost 7 bases, and 18 bases lay between the germline ends. Germline loops: CDR1 DFQATT, CDR2 SNEGSKA (reference sequence). The sample was also reused in another study, on T cells in Graves' hyperthyroidism and ophthalmopathy. This second study notes: HTBI primers were the set used in a first-round RT-PCR of the TCR CDR3. In the analysis, a 13 V-J model separated ophthalmopathy from stable hyperthyroidism.

The TCR sequence derives from a woman under 30 with Graves disease. The sequenced sample was peripheral blood mononuclear cells (PBMCs), obtained at new diagnosis, from a patient treated with antithyroid drugs. V is TRBV20-1 and J is TRBJ1-2, with D possibly matching TRBD1 (6 bases). The CDR3, as DNA: TGCAGTGCTAGAGATAGGTGGGGGGGCGCTGGTGGCTACACCTTC. Its translation: CSARDRWGGAGGYTF.